This T cell receptor beta chain was sequenced during a study of preoperative IRX-2 immunotherapy in early breast cancer. The CDR3 extends over 15 amino acids. V was cut by 2 bases and J by 3 bases, with 13 bases left in between. Only in-frame clones appear in the TCRdb table, and some are missing; sequencing was by immunoSEQ multiplex PCR. The repertoire includes around 29,000 clones, 82% of them detected once, and about 3.3% sits in the top ten. The treatment denotes: preoperative locoregional IRX-2 cytokine immunotherapy. Preoperative locoregional IRX-2 cytokine immunotherapy was tested in the phase Ib source study.

This sequence originates from a human donor with breast cancer. This sample was gathered from a patient treated with IRX-2 immunotherapy. The chain is built from TRBV6-7 and TRBJ1-1; D is unresolved. TRBV6-7 belongs to the ORF category, with a function that is uncertain. The CDR3 spells CASSYDNGRYTEAFF. The CDR3 nucleotides are TGTGCCAGCAGTTACGACAACGGCAGGTACACTGAAGCTTTCTTT.